What follows are 14 T cell receptor beta chains derived from one specimen sequenced in a study of blood T cell repertoires in COVID-19. Sequenced by immunoSEQ multiplex PCR; TCRdb stores in-frame clones only, minus some. The sample gives fewer than 120,000 clones, 88% of which show up once; about 3.5% is in the top ten. Specimen: peripheral blood. The receptors stem from a woman in her forties or fifties with acute or convalescent COVID-19.

V and J are TRBV3-1 (or the pseudogene TRBV3-2) and TRBJ2-7; weak D call: TRBD2 (5 bases). CDR3 size: 11 residues. V was pared by 6 bases and J by 4 bases, with 7 bases between. Germline CDR1 is LGHDT and CDR2 is YNNKEL (reference sequence). CDR3 residues: CASSSGYEQYF. CDR3 DNA: TGTGCCAGCAGTTCGGGATACGAGCAGTACTTC.

The rearrangement uses TRBV18 and TRBJ2-7, with 10 bases aligning to TRBD1. CDR1 is KGHSH, CDR2 LQKENI, per germline. Trimming took 3 bases from V and 9 from J; bases not matched to a gene: 11. This CDR3 is 15 amino acids long. The CDR3 coding sequence is TGTGCCAGCTCACCGGCCTCGGGACAGGGGACCGGGCAGTACTTC. Its protein is CASSPASGQGTGQYF.

The chain joins TRBV7-2 to TRBJ2-1; TRBD2 aligns across 8 bases. Germline CDR1 reads SGHTA; CDR2 reads FQGNSA. This CDR3 region has 16 residues. The V segment lost 5 bases and the J segment 0 bases; nucleotides outside the gene matches: 6. CDR3 sequence (DNA): TGTGCCAGCAGCATCTCGAGCGGGGGCTCCTACAATGAGCAGTTCTTC. Amino acid sequence: CASSISSGGSYNEQFF.

This CDR3 reads CASRPRTGGNTIYF. The CDR3 coding sequence is TGTGCCAGTAGACCCCGGACAGGGGGAAACACCATATATTTT. The chain links TRBV19 to TRBJ1-3; 8 bases fit TRBD1. V lost 6 bases to trimming and J lost 4 bases; unmatched junction nucleotides: 5. CDR3 size: 14 residues. CDR1 and CDR2 (germline): LNHDA, SQIVND (reference sequence).

CDR3 sequence reads: CASSPRGGSGQETQYF. The CDR3 coding sequence is TGTGCCAGCAGCCCCCGGGGGGGCAGCGGGCAAGAGACCCAGTACTTC. V is TRBV11-2 and J is TRBJ2-5; the match to TRBD2 covers 8 bases. Losses at the gene ends were 5 bases for V and 2 bases for J; bases not matched to a gene: 10. Germline V CDR1 and CDR2: SGHAT, FQNNGV. This CDR3 contains 16 residues. Supplemented by reference TRBV11-2 and TRBJ2-5, the full variable domain reads EAGVAQSPRYKIIEKRQSVAFWCNPISGHATLYWYQQILGQGPKLLIQFQNNGVVDDSQLPKDRFSAERLKGVDSTLKIQPAKLEDSAVYLCASSPRGGSGQETQYFGPGTRLLVL.

J is TRBJ2-1 and V is TRBV25-1, with TRBD2 matching over 7 bases. J gave up 7 bases and V 7 bases, and 10 bases lay outside the gene matches. The CDR3 has 14 amino acids. Germline V CDR1 and CDR2: MGHDK, SYGVNS. CDR3 amino acids: CASMVGGSLNEQFF. DNA of the CDR3: TGTGCCAGCATGGTAGGCGGGAGCTTAAATGAGCAGTTCTTC.

CDR3 amino acids: CATSRDSGVTQPQHF. The CDR3 DNA reads as TGTGCCACCAGCAGAGATAGTGGAGTTACTCAGCCCCAGCATTTT. This chain connects TRBV15 to TRBJ1-5; D is unclear. Germline CDR1 is LNHNV and CDR2 is YYDKDF (reference sequence). The CDR3 consists of 15 residues. V lost 0 bases to trimming and J lost 6 bases, with 12 bases between them.

This clone has just one count. The sample holds other DNA sequences that translate to the same CDR3. J is TRBJ2-5 and V is TRBV5-1, with TRBD2 matching over 9 bases. V shed 7 bases and J 4 bases; nucleotides not matched to a gene: 8. Per the germline V gene, CDR1 is SGHRS and CDR2 is YFSETQ. The CDR3 is made up of 14 amino acids. The CDR3 loop reads CASRRLAGAETQYF. The CDR3 nucleotides are TGCGCCAGCCGACGTTTAGCGGGAGCAGAGACCCAGTACTTC.

The V gene is TRBV7-2, the J gene TRBJ1-1, with D possibly TRBD1 on 6 matching bases. The CDR3 length is 17 residues. Trimming cost V 5 bases and J 11 bases, with 30 bases left between them. Germline V gene sequence: CDR1 SGHTA, CDR2 FQGNSA. CDR3 DNA sequence: TGTGCCAGCAGCCCGAAAACCTTACGGGACACCTGGGGATTGGCTTTCTTT. Protein: CASSPKTLRDTWGLAFF. Full variable domain (remainder filled in from reference TRBV7-2 and TRBJ1-1): GAGVSQSPSNKVTEKGKDVELRCDPISGHTALYWYRQSLGQGLEFLIYFQGNSAPDKSGLPSDRFSAERTGGSVSTLTIQRTQQEDSAVYLCASSPKTLRDTWGLAFFGQGTRLTVV.

The chain has TRBV28 and TRBJ2-7; D is undetermined. Germline V lookup: CDR1 MDHEN, CDR2 SYDVKM. CDR3 length: 12 residues. V gave up 5 bases and J gave up 3 bases, with 8 bases separating them. In DNA, the CDR3 is TGTGCCAGCAGTCCCTCCCGCTACGAGCAGTACTTC. Translation: CASSPSRYEQYF.

The gene calls are TRBV15 and TRBJ1-4; D remains unclear. This CDR3 region has 17 residues. Trimming took off 0 bases at V and 6 bases at J, with 17 bases between the two ends. Per germline, CDR1 LNHNV and CDR2 YYDKDF (reference sequence). CDR3 amino acids: CATSRDEGYVEDEKLFF. Here the CDR3 DNA reads TGTGCCACCAGCAGAGATGAAGGATACGTCGAGGATGAAAAACTGTTTTTT.

This clone was seen more than once but under ten times. J is TRBJ2-7 and V is TRBV7-9; possibly TRBD1 for D (6 bases). This CDR3 region has 12 residues. The ends were cut back, 4 bases at V and 3 bases at J, with 7 bases in the middle. The germline V gene encodes CDR1 SEHNR and CDR2 FQNEAQ (reference sequence). As DNA, the CDR3 is TGTGCCAGCAGCTCACAGGGCTACGAGCAGTACTTC. As protein: CASSSQGYEQYF.

The gene calls are TRBV5-1 and TRBJ1-1; a weak D match, TRBD1 (6 bases). Germline-derived CDR1 and CDR2 are SGHRS and YFSETQ. Trimming pared 2 bases from V and 4 bases from J, leaving 12 bases between. This CDR3 contains 14 residues. The CDR3 region is CASSLTGLSTEAFF. The CDR3 DNA reads TGCGCCAGCAGCTTAACAGGGTTGAGCACTGAAGCTTTCTTT.

This clone was recorded once. The J gene is TRBJ2-7, the V gene TRBV19, with 9 bases lining up with TRBD1. The CDR3 totals 14 residues. V dropped 3 bases and J dropped 1; count of bases not matched to a gene: 1. The germline gives CDR1 LNHDA, CDR2 SQIVND (reference sequence). The CDR3 nucleotides are TGTGCCAGTAGTATCGACAGGGGGTCCTACGAGCAGTACTTC. It specifies CASSIDRGSYEQYF.